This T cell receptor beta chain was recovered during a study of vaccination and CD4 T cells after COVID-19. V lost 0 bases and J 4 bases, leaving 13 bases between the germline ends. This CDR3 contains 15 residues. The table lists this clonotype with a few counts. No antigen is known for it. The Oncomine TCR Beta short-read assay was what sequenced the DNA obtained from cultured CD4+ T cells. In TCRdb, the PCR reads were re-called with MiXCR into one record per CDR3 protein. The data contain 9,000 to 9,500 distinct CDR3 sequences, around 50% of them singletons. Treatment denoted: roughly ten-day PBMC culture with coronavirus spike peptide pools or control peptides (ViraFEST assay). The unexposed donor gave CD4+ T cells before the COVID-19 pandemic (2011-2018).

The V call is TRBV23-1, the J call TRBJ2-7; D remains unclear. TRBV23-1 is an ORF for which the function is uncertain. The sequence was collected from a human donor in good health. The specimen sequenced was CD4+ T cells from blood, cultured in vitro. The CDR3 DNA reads TGCGCCAGCAGTCAATCGGGTTCAGGAGAATACGAGCAGTACTTC. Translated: CASSQSGSGEYEQYF.